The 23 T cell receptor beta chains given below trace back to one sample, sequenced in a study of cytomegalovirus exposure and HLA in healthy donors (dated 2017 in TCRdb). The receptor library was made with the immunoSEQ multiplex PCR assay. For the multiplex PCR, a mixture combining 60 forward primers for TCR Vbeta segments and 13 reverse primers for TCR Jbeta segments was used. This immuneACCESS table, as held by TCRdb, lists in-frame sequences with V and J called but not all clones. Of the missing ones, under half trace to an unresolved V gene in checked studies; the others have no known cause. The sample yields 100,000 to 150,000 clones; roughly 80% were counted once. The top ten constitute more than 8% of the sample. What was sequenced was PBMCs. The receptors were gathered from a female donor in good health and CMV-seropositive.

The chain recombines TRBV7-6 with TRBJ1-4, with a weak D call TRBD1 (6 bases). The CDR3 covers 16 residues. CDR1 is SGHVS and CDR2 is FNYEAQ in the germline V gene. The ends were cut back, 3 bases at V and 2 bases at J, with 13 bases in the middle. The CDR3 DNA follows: TGTGCCAGCAGCTTTCAACAGGGAGCCACTAATGAAAAACTGTTTTTT. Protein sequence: CASSFQQGATNEKLFF.

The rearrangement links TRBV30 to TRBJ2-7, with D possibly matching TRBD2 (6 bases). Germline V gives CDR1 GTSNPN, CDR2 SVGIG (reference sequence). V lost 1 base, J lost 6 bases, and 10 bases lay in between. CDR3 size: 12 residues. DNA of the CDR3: TGTGCCTGGAGTGGGGACTCTGGCGAGCAGTACTTC. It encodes CAWSGDSGEQYF.

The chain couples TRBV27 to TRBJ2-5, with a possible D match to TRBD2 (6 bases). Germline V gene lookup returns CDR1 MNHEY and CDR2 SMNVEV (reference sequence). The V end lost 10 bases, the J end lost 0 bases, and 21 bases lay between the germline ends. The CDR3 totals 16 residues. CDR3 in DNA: TGTGCCAACAAACCCGGGCGGGGTCTGTACCAAGAGACCCAGTACTTC. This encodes CANKPGRGLYQETQYF.

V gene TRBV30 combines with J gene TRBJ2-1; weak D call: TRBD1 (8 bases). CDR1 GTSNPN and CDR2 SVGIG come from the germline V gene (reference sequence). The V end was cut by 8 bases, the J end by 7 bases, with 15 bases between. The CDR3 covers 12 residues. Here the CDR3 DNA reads TGTGCCGGCTCACAGGGGGGGAATGAGCAGTTCTTC. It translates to CAGSQGGNEQFF.

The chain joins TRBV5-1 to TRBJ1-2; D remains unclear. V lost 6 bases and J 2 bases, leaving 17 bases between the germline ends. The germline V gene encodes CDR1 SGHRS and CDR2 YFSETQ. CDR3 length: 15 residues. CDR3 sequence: CASKMGGQRNYGYTF. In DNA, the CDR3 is TGCGCCAGCAAAATGGGCGGGCAGCGAAACTATGGCTACACCTTC.

The CDR3 sequence: CASSPPTDNYGYTF. The CDR3 bases are TGTGCCAGCTCACCACCGACAGATAACTATGGCTACACCTTC. The V and J genes are TRBV18 and TRBJ1-2; perhaps TRBD1 as D (5 bases). The CDR3 length is 14 residues. The germline gives CDR1 KGHSH, CDR2 LQKENI. With 0 bases removed from V and 1 base from J, the gap between germline ends came to 6 bases.

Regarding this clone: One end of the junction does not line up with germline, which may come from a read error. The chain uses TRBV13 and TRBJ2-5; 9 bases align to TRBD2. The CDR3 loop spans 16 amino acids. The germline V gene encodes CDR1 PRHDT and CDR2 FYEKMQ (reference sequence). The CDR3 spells CASSLGKAGGLAAQYF. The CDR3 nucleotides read TGTGCCAGCAGCCTAGGCAAAGCGGGGGGCCTCGCGGCCCAGTACTTC.

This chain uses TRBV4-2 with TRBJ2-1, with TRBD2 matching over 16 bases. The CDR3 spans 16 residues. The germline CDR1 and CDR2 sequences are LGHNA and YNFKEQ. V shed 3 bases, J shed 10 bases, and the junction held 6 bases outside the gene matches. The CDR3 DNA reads TGTGCCAGCAGCCAGGGACTAGCGGGGGGGAACTGGGAGCAGTTCTTC. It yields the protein CASSQGLAGGNWEQFF.

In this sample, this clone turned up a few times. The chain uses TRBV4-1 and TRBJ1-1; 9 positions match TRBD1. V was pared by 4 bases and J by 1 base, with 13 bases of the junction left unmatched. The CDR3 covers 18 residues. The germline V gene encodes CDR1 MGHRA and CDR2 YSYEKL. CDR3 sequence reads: CASSRKGNRGLTNTEAFF. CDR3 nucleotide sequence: TGCGCCAGCAGCCGGAAAGGGAACAGGGGGCTCACGAACACTGAAGCTTTCTTT.

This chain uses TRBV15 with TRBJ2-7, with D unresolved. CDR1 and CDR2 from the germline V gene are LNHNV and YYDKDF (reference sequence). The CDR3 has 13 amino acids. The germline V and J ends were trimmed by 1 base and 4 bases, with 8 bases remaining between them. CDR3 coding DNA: TGTGCCACCAGCAGAGTTTTCCAGTACGAGCAGTACTTC. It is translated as CATSRVFQYEQYF.

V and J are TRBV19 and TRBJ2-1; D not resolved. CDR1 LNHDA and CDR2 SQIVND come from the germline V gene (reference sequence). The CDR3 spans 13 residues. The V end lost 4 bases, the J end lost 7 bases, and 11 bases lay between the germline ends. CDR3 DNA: TGTGCCAGTAGTACTTTTGAGGTGAATGAGCAGTTCTTC. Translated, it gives CASSTFEVNEQFF.

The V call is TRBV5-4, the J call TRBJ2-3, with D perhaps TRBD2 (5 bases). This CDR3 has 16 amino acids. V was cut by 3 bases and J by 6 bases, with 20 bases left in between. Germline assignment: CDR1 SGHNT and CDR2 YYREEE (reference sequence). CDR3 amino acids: CASSYGSGTTRDTQYF. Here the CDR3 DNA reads TGTGCCAGCAGCTATGGGAGCGGAACTACCCGGGATACGCAGTATTTT.

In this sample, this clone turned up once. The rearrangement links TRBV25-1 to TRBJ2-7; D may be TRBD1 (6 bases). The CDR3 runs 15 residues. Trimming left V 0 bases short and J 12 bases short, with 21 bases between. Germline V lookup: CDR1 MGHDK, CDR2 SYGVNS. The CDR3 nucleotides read TGTGCCAGCAGTGAATATAAATTCGGGGAACAGGGTTGGTACTTC. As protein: CASSEYKFGEQGWYF.

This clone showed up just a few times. The CDR3, as DNA: TGTGCCAGCAGCCGACAGGGGGAGGGTGGCTACACCTTC. Amino acids: CASSRQGEGGYTF. The V call is TRBV6-6, the J call TRBJ1-2, with 9 bases aligning to TRBD1. The CDR3 runs to 13 residues. Trimming cost V 6 bases and J 7 bases; bases outside gene matches: 6. Germline CDR1 and CDR2: MNHNY and SVGAGI (reference sequence).

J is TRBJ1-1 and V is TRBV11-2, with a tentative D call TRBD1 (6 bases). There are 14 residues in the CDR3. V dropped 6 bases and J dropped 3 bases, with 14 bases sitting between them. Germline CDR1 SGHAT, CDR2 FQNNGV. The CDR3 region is CASRPTGSHTEAFF. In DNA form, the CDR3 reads TGTGCCAGCAGGCCGACAGGTTCTCACACTGAAGCTTTCTTT.

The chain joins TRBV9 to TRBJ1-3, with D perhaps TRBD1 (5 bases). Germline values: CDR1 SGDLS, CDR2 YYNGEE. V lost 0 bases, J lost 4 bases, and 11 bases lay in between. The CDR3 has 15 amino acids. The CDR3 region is CASSVASGFGNTIYF. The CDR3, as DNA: TGTGCCAGCAGCGTAGCTTCAGGGTTCGGAAACACCATATATTTT.

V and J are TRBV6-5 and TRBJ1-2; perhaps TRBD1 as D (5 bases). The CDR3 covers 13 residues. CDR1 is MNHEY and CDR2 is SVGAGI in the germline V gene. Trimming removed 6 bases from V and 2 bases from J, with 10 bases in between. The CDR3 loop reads CASSNRFNYGYTF. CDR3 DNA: TGTGCCAGCAGCAACAGGTTCAACTATGGCTACACCTTC.

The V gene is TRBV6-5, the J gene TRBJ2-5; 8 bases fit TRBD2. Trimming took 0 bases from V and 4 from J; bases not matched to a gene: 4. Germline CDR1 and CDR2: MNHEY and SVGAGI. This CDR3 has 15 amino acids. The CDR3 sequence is CASSYSRGLVETQYF. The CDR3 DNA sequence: TGTGCCAGCAGTTACTCCAGGGGACTAGTAGAGACCCAGTACTTC.

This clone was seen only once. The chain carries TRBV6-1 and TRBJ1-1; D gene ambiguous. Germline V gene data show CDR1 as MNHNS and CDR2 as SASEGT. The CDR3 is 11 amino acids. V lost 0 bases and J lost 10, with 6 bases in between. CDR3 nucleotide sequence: TGTGCCAGCAGTGAAGCCCCCGGAGCTTTCTTT. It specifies CASSEAPGAFF.

CDR3 nucleotides: TGTGCCAGCAGTGGGGACAGGGGGGTCTACACCTTC. Protein: CASSGDRGVYTF. This chain uses TRBV2 with TRBJ1-2; 11 nucleotides agree with TRBD1. The CDR3 consists of 12 residues. V shed 4 bases and J 10 bases; nucleotides not matched to a gene: 2. Germline loops: CDR1 SNHLY, CDR2 FYNNEI. Variable domain in full (rest from reference TRBV2 and TRBJ1-2): EPEVTQTPSHQVTQMGQEVILRCVPISNHLYFYWYRQILGQKVEFLVSFYNNEISEKSEIFDDQFSVERPDGSNFTLKIRSTKLEDSAMYFCASSGDRGVYTFGSGTRLTVV.

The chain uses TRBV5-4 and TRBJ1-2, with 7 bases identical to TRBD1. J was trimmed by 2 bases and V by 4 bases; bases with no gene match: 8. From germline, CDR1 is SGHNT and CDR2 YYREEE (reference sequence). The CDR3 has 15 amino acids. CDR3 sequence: CASSPGGQSNYGYTF. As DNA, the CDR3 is TGTGCCAGCAGCCCCGGGGGACAGTCAAACTATGGCTACACCTTC.

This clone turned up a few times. The CDR3 coding sequence is TGTGCCAGCAGTACTAGCGGGGGGGCAACAGATACGCAGTATTTT. Encoded protein: CASSTSGGATDTQYF. The V gene is TRBV7-3, the J gene TRBJ2-3; 13 bases agree with TRBD2. The J segment lost 3 bases and the V segment lost 6 bases, leaving 3 bases of the junction unmatched. From germline, CDR1 is SGHTA and CDR2 FQGTGA. This CDR3 comprises 15 residues.

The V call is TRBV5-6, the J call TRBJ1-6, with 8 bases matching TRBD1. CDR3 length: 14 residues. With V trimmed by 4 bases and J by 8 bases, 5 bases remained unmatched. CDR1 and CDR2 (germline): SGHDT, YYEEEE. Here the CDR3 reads CASSLRDRYSPLHF. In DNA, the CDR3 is TGTGCCAGCAGCCTGCGGGACAGGTATTCACCCCTCCACTTT.